This passage covers 20 T cell receptor beta chains from one sample sequenced in a study of blood T cell repertoires in COVID-19. Only in-frame clones appear in the TCRdb table, and some are missing; sequencing was by immunoSEQ multiplex PCR. The sample yields over 120,000 clones, around 82% seen once. Sequencing used peripheral blood. The receptors were sampled from a human donor in a cohort sampled during active COVID-19.

The V call is TRBV11-2, the J call TRBJ1-4, with D hard to call. CDR1 is SGHAT and CDR2 is FQNNGV in the germline V gene. CDR3 length: 17 residues. V was trimmed by 2 bases and J by 1 base, leaving 14 bases between them. CDR3 loop: CASSLQDWTQTNEKLFF. The CDR3 nucleotides read TGTGCCAGCAGCTTACAGGACTGGACTCAAACTAATGAAAAACTGTTTTTT.

This chain connects TRBV27 to TRBJ1-1; D gene unclear. Per the germline V gene, CDR1 is MNHEY and CDR2 is SMNVEV (reference sequence). The V gene lost 7 bases and the J gene lost 0 bases, with 15 bases spanning the gap. This CDR3 region has 15 residues. The CDR3 region is CASIPLSGMNTEAFF. In DNA form, the CDR3 reads TGTGCCAGCATTCCCCTGTCCGGTATGAACACTGAAGCTTTCTTT.

This clone appeared a single time. The chain employs TRBV29-1 and TRBJ1-5; 11 bases fit TRBD1. CDR1 and CDR2 from the germline V gene are SQVTM and ANQGSEA. The CDR3 loop spans 13 amino acids. V shed 6 bases and J 5 bases; nucleotides not matched to a gene: 3. The CDR3 spells CSVGTGGDQPQHF. The CDR3, as DNA: TGCAGCGTGGGGACAGGGGGGGATCAGCCCCAGCATTTT.

This sequence joins TRBV7-8 and TRBJ2-7; 11 bases line up with TRBD1. Unmatched junction bases numbered 4, after V lost 4 bases and J lost 2 bases. In germline, CDR1 is SGHVS, CDR2 FQNEAQ. The CDR3 has 15 amino acids. CDR3 nucleotides: TGTGCCAGCAGCTCCCGGACAGGGGGCCCCTACGAGCAGTACTTC. Its translation: CASSSRTGGPYEQYF.

J is TRBJ2-7 and V is TRBV6-5; tentative D call: TRBD1 (5 bases). Per germline, CDR1 MNHEY and CDR2 SVGAGI. V lost 5 bases and J 6 bases, leaving 8 bases between the germline ends. CDR3 length: 11 amino acids. CDR3 bases: TGTGCCAGCAGTCCCAGGGTCGAGCAGTACTTC. Amino acids: CASSPRVEQYF.

The V and J genes are TRBV5-5 and TRBJ1-2; D ambiguous. Germline V lookup: CDR1 SGHKS, CDR2 YYEKEE (reference sequence). V shed 0 bases and J shed 4 bases, with 10 bases lying between them. This CDR3 spans 14 amino acids. The DNA for the CDR3 is TGTGCCAGCAGCTTGGACATCCCACCCTATGGCTACACCTTC. It codes for CASSLDIPPYGYTF.

V gene TRBV29-1 combines with J gene TRBJ2-1; 9 bases line up with TRBD1. Germline-derived CDR1 and CDR2 are SQVTM and ANQGSEA. J was trimmed by 1 base and V by 7 bases; bases with no gene match: 5. This CDR3 comprises 14 residues. CDR3 nucleotides: TGCAGCGCCCTGGACAGGGGTTCCTACAATGAGCAGTTCTTC. This encodes CSALDRGSYNEQFF.

CDR3 protein: CASRKDFGNTEAFF. The CDR3 DNA follows: TGTGCCAGCAGGAAGGACTTTGGGAACACTGAAGCTTTCTTT. The chain recombines TRBV6-5 with TRBJ1-1, with no clear D. Germline V gene data show CDR1 as MNHEY and CDR2 as SVGAGI. CDR3 length equals 14 residues. V dropped 6 bases and J dropped 1 base, with 12 bases sitting between them.

This clone turned up a few times. This chain uses TRBV24-1 with TRBJ2-2; 8 positions agree with TRBD1. The CDR3 contains 15 residues. Germline trimming cut 4 bases from V and 4 bases from J; bases unmatched to any gene: 4. Germline-derived CDR1 and CDR2 are KGHDR and SFDVKD. CDR3: CATSDNDRGTGELFF. DNA for the CDR3: TGTGCCACCAGTGACAACGACAGGGGCACCGGGGAGCTGTTTTTT.

The chain has TRBV12-3 or TRBV12-4 and TRBJ2-2; no clear D. The CDR3 runs to 12 residues. Trimming removed 6 bases at V and 6 bases at J, with 8 bases between. The CDR3 region has the DNA TGTGCCAGCAGCTTCTCGTCCGGGGAGCTGTTTTTT. Protein product: CASSFSSGELFF.

The genes are TRBV2 and TRBJ1-5; D remains ambiguous. Germline-derived CDR1 and CDR2 are SNHLY and FYNNEI. V was clipped by 3 bases and J by 0 bases, with 6 bases between them. CDR3 length: 14 residues. This chain's CDR3 is CASSESSSNQPQHF. CDR3 nucleotide sequence: TGTGCCAGCAGTGAGTCTTCTAGCAATCAGCCCCAGCATTTT.

The rearrangement joins TRBV25-1 to TRBJ1-1; D uncertain. The ends were cut back, 2 bases at V and 1 base at J, with 8 bases in the middle. This CDR3 spans 14 amino acids. The germline gives CDR1 MGHDK, CDR2 SYGVNS. The CDR3 here is CASSEVGENTEAFF. DNA for the CDR3: TGTGCCAGCAGTGAAGTCGGAGAGAACACTGAAGCTTTCTTT.

The rearrangement joins TRBV5-1 to TRBJ2-1, with 7 positions matching TRBD2. This CDR3 is built from 14 residues. The V and J ends lost 2 bases and 9 bases, in that order; junction bases with no gene match: 8. From germline, CDR1 is SGHRS and CDR2 YFSETQ. The CDR3 loop is CASSLGTTGPEQFF. CDR3 coding DNA: TGCGCCAGCAGCTTAGGGACTACTGGCCCTGAGCAGTTCTTC. Based on the CDR3 plus reference TRBV5-1 and TRBJ2-1, the full variable domain is KAGVTQTPRYLIKTRGQQVTLSCSPISGHRSVSWYQQTPGQGLQFLFEYFSETQRNKGNFPGRFSGRQFSNSRSEMNVSTLELGDSALYLCASSLGTTGPEQFFGPGTRLTVL.

The sample holds a few counts of this clone. The chain uses TRBV19 and TRBJ1-6; tentative D call: TRBD1 (5 bases). V was pared by 1 base and J by 0 bases, with 16 bases between. Germline V gives CDR1 LNHDA, CDR2 SQIVND (reference sequence). The CDR3 has 19 amino acids. The CDR3 nucleotides are TGTGCCAGTAGTATAGGGAAGCGACAGTCGAGCTCCTATAATTCACCCCTCCACTTT. This gives the protein CASSIGKRQSSSYNSPLHF. Based on the CDR3 plus reference TRBV19 and TRBJ1-6, the full variable domain is DGGITQSPKYLFRKEGQNVTLSCEQNLNHDAMYWYRQDPGQGLRLIYYSQIVNDFQKGDIAEGYSVSREKKESFPLTVTSAQKNPTAFYLCASSIGKRQSSSYNSPLHFGNGTRLTVT.

This clone was seen a few times. The V call is TRBV3-1 (or the pseudogene TRBV3-2), the J call TRBJ1-2; no clear D. The V and J ends lost 2 bases and 6 bases respectively, with 10 bases between them. Per the germline V gene, CDR1 is LGHDT and CDR2 is YNNKEL (reference sequence). The CDR3 totals 13 residues. CDR3 region: CASSQWGEDGYTF. As DNA, the CDR3 is TGTGCCAGCAGCCAATGGGGAGAGGATGGCTACACCTTC.

The chain employs TRBV19 and TRBJ2-7; TRBD2 is a possible D gene (6 bases). The CDR3 sequence is 14 residues long. Germline CDR1 and CDR2: LNHDA and SQIVND (reference sequence). V lost 5 bases and J 3 bases, leaving 14 bases between the germline ends. The CDR3 region has the DNA TGTGCCAGTAGTGCGCTTTTGGGAGGCTACGAGCAGTACTTC. Its translation: CASSALLGGYEQYF.

This rearrangement joins TRBV5-1 to TRBJ2-1; TRBD1 matches 9 bases. The CDR3 length is 15 residues. Trimming removed 4 bases from V and 6 bases from J; junction bases left unmatched: 8. Germline loops: CDR1 SGHRS, CDR2 YFSETQ. The DNA of the CDR3 is TGCGCCAGCAGCGGTACAGGGGGCCTCCTCAATGAGCAGTTCTTC. It translates to CASSGTGGLLNEQFF.

This clone was detected only a few times. This sequence joins TRBV6-4 and TRBJ1-2; 7 bases fit TRBD1. CDR3 size: 13 residues. Germline assignment: CDR1 MRHNA and CDR2 SNTAGT. Trimming cost V 0 bases and J 9 bases; bases outside gene matches: 4. CDR3 bases: TGTGCCAGCAGTGACTCCGCACAGGGGAGCTACACCTTC. Protein product: CASSDSAQGSYTF.

The rearrangement uses TRBV5-4 and TRBJ2-5, with 7 bases matching TRBD2. Germline CDR1 reads SGHNT; CDR2 reads YYREEE (reference sequence). The CDR3 covers 16 residues. The J segment lost 2 bases and the V segment lost 4 bases, leaving 11 bases of the junction unmatched. The CDR3 reads CASSGAGAGLQETQYF. Here the CDR3 DNA reads TGTGCCAGCAGCGGCGCAGGAGCGGGACTTCAAGAGACCCAGTACTTC. Full variable domain (missing parts from reference TRBV5-4 and TRBJ2-5): ETGVTQSPTHLIKTRGQQVTLRCSSQSGHNTVSWYQQALGQGPQFIFQYYREEENGRGNFPPRFSGLQFPNYSSELNVNALELDDSALYLCASSGAGAGLQETQYFGPGTRLLVL.

V gene TRBV7-9 combines with J gene TRBJ2-1, with 10 positions matching TRBD2. The CDR3 runs to 14 residues. Germline V gene lookup returns CDR1 SEHNR and CDR2 FQNEAQ (reference sequence). V lost 5 bases and J lost 7; bases outside the gene matches: 5. The CDR3 sequence: CASSLLGLANEQFF. For the CDR3, the DNA is TGTGCCAGCAGCCTGCTGGGACTAGCGAATGAGCAGTTCTTC.